The next 2 T cell receptor beta chains were all read from a single sample in a study of T cell responses to AZD1222 COVID-19 vaccine. Sequencing used immunoSEQ multiplex PCR; TCRdb keeps in-frame clones, though not all of them. The sample has roughly 100,000 clones, around 87% seen once. This material consisted of peripheral blood, taken 28 days after the second AZD1222 dose. Every receptor here comes from an adult who received the AZD1222 COVID-19 vaccine.

The chain uses TRBV7-8 and TRBJ2-5; D is undetermined. The CDR3 extends over 12 amino acids. Trimming took 1 base from V and 1 from J, leaving 1 base between them. The germline CDR1 and CDR2 sequences are SGHVS and FQNEAQ. The CDR3 loop reads CASSLVQETQYF. The CDR3 DNA sequence: TGTGCCAGCAGCTTAGTCCAAGAGACCCAGTACTTC.

The V and J genes are TRBV14 and TRBJ2-7; no firm D call. From germline, CDR1 is SGHDN and CDR2 FVKESK. The CDR3 contains 12 residues. With 3 bases removed from V and 2 bases from J, the gap between germline ends came to 5 bases. The CDR3 DNA reads as TGTGCCAGCAGCCAGAGTACCTACGAGCAGTACTTC. Its protein product is CASSQSTYEQYF.